The clone carrying this TCR beta chain was picked up one time. The data are from a study of blood T cell repertoires in COVID-19. The overall study: Some COVID-19 samples were acute and others convalescent; all came from the United States, Italy and Spain. T cells, B-cell-depleted T cells, or PBMCs provided the cDNA or gDNA that served as material.

Original processing methods: Estimated nucleated cell counts came from reference gene primer amplification. TCRdb's copy holds only in-frame clones and misses some; the assay was immunoSEQ multiplex PCR. D and trimming were read from the DNA, whereas the V and J calls and clone size are those reported in that table. Of 350,000 to 400,000 clones listed, approximately 90% are singletons. Exposed study participants had met a COVID-19 case within 2 weeks before entry. Trimming removed 8 bases from V and 10 bases from J; junction bases left unmatched: 4. Germline V CDR1 and CDR2: SEHNR, FQNEAQ (reference sequence). The CDR3 contains 13 residues.

This TCR came from a woman aged 40 to 50 who had been exposed to COVID-19. The specimen was PBMCs or T cells enriched from blood (not recorded which). This chain links TRBV7-9 with TRBJ2-1; 14 bases are shared with TRBD2. In DNA, the CDR3 is TGTGCCAGCGGGACTAGCGGGAGACTCGAGCAGTTCTTC. As protein: CASGTSGRLEQFF.